This paragraph reports one TCR beta chain. Its antigen is undetermined. Next came a second PCR, run for 7 to 11 cycles, which used a sample-barcoded 5' primer along with a J-beta primer mix. TCRdb re-called the 5' RACE reads through MiXCR, storing one row per CDR3 protein. The sample lists roughly 860,000 distinct CDR3 sequences, 55% to 65% seen once, with about a quarter in the top ten. The sample originates from a study of blood T cells in healthy people across ages. Study conclusions and caveats: When one million T cells were used, diversity estimates were thought to be underestimates.

Donor samples were obtained from healthy Caucasian individuals from Russia, aged about 6 to 95. Source material: blood. This receptor was obtained from a man in his thirties or forties in good health.

The CDR3 DNA reads TGTGCCAGCAGCTTATTTCCCGGGGCTTACTTAAGCTCCTACAATGAGCAGTTCTTC. This codes for CASSLFPGAYLSSYNEQFF. The chain combines TRBV7-2 with TRBJ2-1, with D perhaps being TRBD1 or TRBD2 (5 bases each). The V and J ends lost 2 bases and 0 bases respectively, with 20 bases between them. The CDR3 length is 19 residues. CDR1 and CDR2 from the germline V gene are SGHTA and FQGNSA.